This TCR beta chain was retrieved from a study of CD8 T cells in Susac syndrome. The CDR3 runs 15 residues. CDR1 is MNHEY and CDR2 is SMNVEV in the germline V gene (reference sequence). The V and J ends lost 0 bases and 8 bases respectively, with 14 bases between them. An amount of RNA that ranged from roughly 0.5 to 1 ug was reverse transcribed with random hexamers. Amplification of TCR beta CDR3 spanned 54 Vbeta and 13 Jbeta via immunoSEQ multiplex PCR. TCRdb re-derived calls from the immunoSEQ multiplex PCR reads in MiXCR, one entry per CDR3 protein. The data hold about 300,000 distinct CDR3 sequences, with roughly 85% observed a single time. The patients serving as multiple sclerosis controls were treatment-naive. They had stable or active relapsing-remitting disease and fulfilled revised McDonald criteria. TEMRA cells were FACS-enriched, with CD8+ and CD4+ T cells isolated negatively.

The sequence derives from a human donor with multiple sclerosis. V gene TRBV27 combines with J gene TRBJ2-1; D possibly corresponds to TRBD1 (6 bases). Sequencing used CD8+ T cells from PBMCs. CDR3 loop: CASSLSAEGDHEQFF. The CDR3 region has the DNA TGTGCCAGCAGTTTATCGGCAGAGGGGGACCATGAGCAGTTCTTC.